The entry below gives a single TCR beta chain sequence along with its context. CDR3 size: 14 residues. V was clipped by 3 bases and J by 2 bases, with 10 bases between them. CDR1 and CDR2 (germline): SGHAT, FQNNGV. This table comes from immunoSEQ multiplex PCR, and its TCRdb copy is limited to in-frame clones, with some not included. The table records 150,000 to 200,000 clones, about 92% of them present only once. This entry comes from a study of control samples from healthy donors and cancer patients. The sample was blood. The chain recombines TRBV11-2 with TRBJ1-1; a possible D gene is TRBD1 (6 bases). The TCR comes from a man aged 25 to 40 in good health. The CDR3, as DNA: TGTGCCAGCAGCTTTTTGGGGGCTAACACTGAAGCTTTCTTT. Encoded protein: CASSFLGANTEAFF. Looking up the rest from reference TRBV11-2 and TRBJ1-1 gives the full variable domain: EAGVAQSPRYKIIEKRQSVAFWCNPISGHATLYWYQQILGQGPKLLIQFQNNGVVDDSQLPKDRFSAERLKGVDSTLKIQPAKLEDSAVYLCASSFLGANTEAFFGQGTRLTVV.